A selection of T cell receptor beta chains follows, all from one sample in a study of Ad26.COV2.S vaccination and SARS-CoV-2 variants. Produced via immunoSEQ multiplex PCR; TCRdb's table is partial and in-frame only. The sample has around 340,000 clones, about 88% seen once. Source: peripheral blood, taken in a trial of Ad26.COV2.S vaccine versus placebo. These receptors all come from a person aged 18-60 years who received the Ad26.COV2.S COVID-19 vaccine or a placebo. Both conserved end residues are part of each CDR3. Fields, in order: J gene, V gene, clone size, D gene, CDR3 DNA, CDR3 protein. The D gene is left open where the match is weak. Not all rows give a size; the values are once, few, many and, for expanded clones, a class.

J gene: TRBJ1-1
V gene: TRBV18
clone size: .
D gene: TRBD1
CDR3 DNA: TGTGCCAGCTCACCCTCCAGGGGGGACACTGAAGCTTTCTTT
CDR3 protein: CASSPSRGDTEAFF

J gene: TRBJ2-7
V gene: TRBV7-3
clone size: .
D gene: .
CDR3 DNA: TGTGCCAGCAGCTTAACAGGGGCGCGCGAGCAGTACTTC
CDR3 protein: CASSLTGAREQYF

J gene: TRBJ2-7
V gene: TRBV3-1/TRBV3-2
clone size: .
D gene: TRBD1
CDR3 DNA: TGTGCCAGCAGCCAAGATAGGGCCGTGACAGGGAGCTCCTACGAGCAGCACTTC
CDR3 protein: CASSQDRAVTGSSYEQHF

J gene: TRBJ1-2
V gene: TRBV27
clone size: .
D gene: .
CDR3 DNA: TGTGCCAGCAGTTCCCTCCATTCTACCTATGGCTACACCTTC
CDR3 protein: CASSSLHSTYGYTF

J gene: TRBJ2-3
V gene: TRBV28
clone size: .
D gene: .
CDR3 DNA: TGTGCCAGCAGTTCGCCCCCTAGCGCCCGCACAGATACGCAGTATTTT
CDR3 protein: CASSSPPSARTDTQYF

J gene: TRBJ2-3
V gene: TRBV19
clone size: .
D gene: .
CDR3 DNA: TGTGCCAGTAGTAGCAGGGGGAGGGCAGATACGCAGTATTTT
CDR3 protein: CASSSRGRADTQYF

J gene: TRBJ2-2
V gene: TRBV7-3
clone size: .
D gene: .
CDR3 DNA: TGTGCCAGCAGCTTTAGCACCCCTACCGGGGAGCTGTTTTTT
CDR3 protein: CASSFSTPTGELFF

J gene: TRBJ2-5
V gene: TRBV6-5
clone size: .
D gene: .
CDR3 DNA: TGTGCCAGCAGTTATCTCCCGGGTAGCGATGAGACCCAGTACTTC
CDR3 protein: CASSYLPGSDETQYF

J gene: TRBJ2-7
V gene: TRBV30
clone size: .
D gene: TRBD1
CDR3 DNA: TGTGCCTGGAGTAGGGACAGGGACCACGAGCAGTACTTC
CDR3 protein: CAWSRDRDHEQYF

J gene: TRBJ2-2
V gene: TRBV28
clone size: .
D gene: .
CDR3 DNA: TGTGCCAGCTTATATACAAGGGGACTCGGGGCGCGCGGGGAGCTGTTTTTT
CDR3 protein: CASLYTRGLGARGELFF

J gene: TRBJ1-1
V gene: TRBV4-1
clone size: .
D gene: .
CDR3 DNA: TGCGCCAGCAGCCCCCGGGATGGCACTGAAGCTTTCTTT
CDR3 protein: CASSPRDGTEAFF

J gene: TRBJ2-7
V gene: TRBV6-1
clone size: .
D gene: TRBD2
CDR3 DNA: TGTGCCAGCAGTGAATCATGGGGGGGGACTTCCAGCTCCTACGAGCAGTACTTC
CDR3 protein: CASSESWGGTSSSYEQYF

J gene: TRBJ2-2
V gene: TRBV6-5
clone size: once
D gene: .
CDR3 DNA: TGTGCCAGCAGATCAACCGGGGAGCTGTTTTTT
CDR3 protein: CASRSTGELFF

J gene: TRBJ2-3
V gene: TRBV28
clone size: .
D gene: .
CDR3 DNA: TGTGCCAGCAGTTTGGGACCCAGGGGCACAGATACGCAGTATTTT
CDR3 protein: CASSLGPRGTDTQYF

J gene: TRBJ2-5
V gene: TRBV4-3
clone size: .
D gene: TRBD2
CDR3 DNA: TGCGCCAGCAGCCAAGAATTAGCGGGGGGAAGAGAGACCCAGTACTTC
CDR3 protein: CASSQELAGGRETQYF

J gene: TRBJ1-5
V gene: TRBV7-3
clone size: .
D gene: .
CDR3 DNA: TGTGCCAGCAGCTTAGACGGGGGAAGGAATCAGCCCCAGCATTTT
CDR3 protein: CASSLDGGRNQPQHF

J gene: TRBJ1-6
V gene: TRBV5-4
clone size: .
D gene: .
CDR3 DNA: TGTGCCAGCAGCTCCCCCGGGAGCTCCTATAATTCACCCCTCCACTTT
CDR3 protein: CASSSPGSSYNSPLHF

J gene: TRBJ1-6
V gene: TRBV9
clone size: .
D gene: .
CDR3 DNA: TGTGCCAGCAGCGTAGGCCAGGGACCAGGGTCCTATAATTCACCCCTCCACTTT
CDR3 protein: CASSVGQGPGSYNSPLHF

J gene: TRBJ1-2
V gene: TRBV27
clone size: .
D gene: .
CDR3 DNA: TGTGCCAGCAGTCCACCCGGACAGAACTATGGCTACACCTTC
CDR3 protein: CASSPPGQNYGYTF

J gene: TRBJ2-7
V gene: TRBV7-3
clone size: .
D gene: .
CDR3 DNA: TGTGCCAGCAGCACCAGAGGCGGGGGCCCCTACGAGCAGTACTTC
CDR3 protein: CASSTRGGGPYEQYF

J gene: TRBJ1-4
V gene: TRBV5-5
clone size: .
D gene: .
CDR3 DNA: TGTGCCAGCAGCTGGGGGGGCCGCAGACACTCGAATGAAAAACTGTTTTTT
CDR3 protein: CASSWGGRRHSNEKLFF

J gene: TRBJ2-5
V gene: TRBV7-9
clone size: .
D gene: .
CDR3 DNA: TGTGCCAGCAGCACAGGTTCCCAAGAGACCCAGTACTTC
CDR3 protein: CASSTGSQETQYF

J gene: TRBJ1-1
V gene: TRBV18
clone size: .
D gene: .
CDR3 DNA: TGTGCCAGCTCACCACCGATGACAAGGGTTAACACTGAAGCTTTCTTT
CDR3 protein: CASSPPMTRVNTEAFF